This T cell receptor beta chain came from a study of blood T cells in healthy people across ages. Through a sample-barcoded 5' primer and a J-beta primer mix, a second PCR was run for 7 to 11 cycles. TCRdb re-called the 5' RACE reads through MiXCR, storing one row per CDR3 protein. Of roughly 800,000 distinct CDR3 sequences in the sample, about three fifths are singletons; the top ten hold approximately 20%. The sequenced sample consisted of blood. The source of this sequence is a man aged 25-45 years in good health.

In nucleotides, the CDR3 is TGCGCCAGCAGCGTCGGGGTTGTAAACACTGAAGCTTTCTTT. Encoded protein: CASSVGVVNTEAFF. The V call is TRBV5-1, the J call TRBJ1-1, with D unclear. The CDR3 sequence is 14 residues long. Trimming stripped 4 bases from V and 2 bases from J, with 12 bases between. Germline V gene lookup returns CDR1 SGHRS and CDR2 YFSETQ.